These 24 T cell receptor beta chains share one sample of origin, sequenced in a study of Graves' ophthalmopathy and Graves' hyperthyroidism. Amplification of TCR beta CDR3 regions used RNA transcripts. After a first-round RT-PCR with HTBI primers, a second-round multiplex PCR was run. A single record per CDR3 protein comes from TCRdb applying MiXCR to the multiplex PCR reads. The repertoire has hundreds of thousands of distinct CDR3 sequences, roughly two fifths of them found once; the top ten carry 44%. The sequenced sample consisted of peripheral blood. These receptors were collected from an adult man with Graves' ophthalmopathy.

This chain connects TRBV2 to TRBJ2-5, with 7 nucleotides matching TRBD2. The CDR3 is 13 amino acids. The trim removed 4 bases at V and 5 bases at J, leaving 4 bases unmatched. In germline, CDR1 is SNHLY, CDR2 FYNNEI. CDR3: CASSAGGIETQYF. The DNA for the CDR3 is TGTGCCAGCAGTGCGGGGGGTATTGAGACCCAGTACTTC.

This chain links TRBV7-9 with TRBJ1-5, with 10 bases aligning to TRBD1. CDR1 and CDR2 from the germline V gene are SEHNR and FQNEAQ (reference sequence). CDR3 size: 14 residues. V dropped 5 bases and J dropped 10; count of bases not matched to a gene: 8. CDR3 loop: CASSPRDRGGPQHF. CDR3 nucleotides: TGTGCCAGCAGCCCTAGGGACAGGGGTGGCCCCCAGCATTTT.

This clonotype was observed a handful of times. J is TRBJ1-1 and V is TRBV12-3 or TRBV12-4; maybe TRBD1 (5 bases). The CDR3 extends over 15 amino acids. The V end lost 5 bases, the J end lost 6 bases, and 19 bases lay between the germline ends. CDR3 nucleotides: TGTGCCAGCAGTCCCGGGACGACGGGCATGGCTGAAGCTTTCTTT. Translated: CASSPGTTGMAEAFF.

This clonotype showed up just a few times. The CDR3 DNA reads as TGTGCCAGCAGCTGGGGTGGCAGATCAGCGGGGACCCAGTACTTC. Residues: CASSWGGRSAGTQYF. The V gene is TRBV7-9, the J gene TRBJ2-5; possibly TRBD2 for D (6 bases). V lost 4 bases to trimming and J lost 7 bases, with 19 bases between them. The CDR3 consists of 15 residues. The V gene's germline CDR1 is SEHNR and CDR2 FQNEAQ (reference sequence). The complete variable domain, with remaining parts taken from reference TRBV7-9 and TRBJ2-5, reads DTGVSQNPRHKITKRGQNVTFRCDPISEHNRLYWYRQTLGQGPEFLTYFQNEAQLEKSRLLSDRFSAERPKGSFSTLEIQRTEQGDSAMYLCASSWGGRSAGTQYFGPGTRLLVL.

The chain couples TRBV24-1 to TRBJ1-5; 10 bases fit TRBD1. This CDR3 comprises 16 residues. The germline V gene encodes CDR1 KGHDR and CDR2 SFDVKD. V dropped 2 bases and J dropped 5; count of bases not matched to a gene: 5. The CDR3 loop is CATSDSAGTGDQPQHF. The CDR3 DNA sequence: TGTGCCACCAGTGATTCTGCAGGGACAGGGGATCAGCCCCAGCATTTT.

This clonotype was picked up many times. The rearrangement uses TRBV2 and TRBJ1-5; no clear D. The CDR3 totals 14 residues. Between the trimmed V and J ends, which lost 3 bases and 4 bases, there was a span of 10 bases. Germline assignment: CDR1 SNHLY and CDR2 FYNNEI. CDR3 in DNA: TGTGCCAGCAGTGAGTTACAGACAAATCAGCCCCAGCATTTT. It encodes CASSELQTNQPQHF.

Here the CDR3 reads CASSYEGARYGYTF. DNA for the CDR3: TGTGCCAGCAGTTACGAGGGGGCGCGGTATGGCTACACCTTC. V and J are TRBV6-5 and TRBJ1-2, with 7 nucleotides matching TRBD1. The CDR3 totals 14 residues. V shed 2 bases and J 5 bases; nucleotides not matched to a gene: 5. Germline-derived CDR1 and CDR2 are MNHEY and SVGAGI.

The V gene is TRBV29-1, the J gene TRBJ1-2; perhaps TRBD1 as D (6 bases). The CDR3 sequence is 14 residues long. The V end was cut by 4 bases, the J end by 4 bases, with 16 bases between. Germline CDR1 and CDR2: SQVTM and ANQGSEA. CDR3 amino acids: CSVVGLQGSYGYTF. CDR3 DNA sequence: TGCAGCGTTGTCGGCCTACAGGGATCCTATGGCTACACCTTC.

This chain uses TRBV24-1 with TRBJ1-5; TRBD1 might be the D (5 bases). This CDR3 contains 15 residues. Between the trimmed V and J ends, which lost 11 bases and 0 bases, there was a span of 16 bases. Germline values: CDR1 KGHDR, CDR2 SFDVKD. The CDR3 spells CASNPQGVSNQPQHF. In DNA, the CDR3 is TGTGCCAGCAACCCCCAGGGTGTTAGCAATCAGCCCCAGCATTTT.

The rearrangement joins TRBV28 to TRBJ1-2; D not certain. CDR3 length equals 12 residues. The V gene's germline CDR1 is MDHEN and CDR2 SYDVKM. Trimming took 8 bases from V and 4 from J, leaving 11 bases between them. CDR3 amino acids: CASVNRAYGYTF. In nucleotides, the CDR3 is TGTGCCAGCGTAAATAGAGCCTATGGCTACACCTTC.

This clonotype was picked up a small number of times. At one boundary the junction diverges from the germline segment, which might be a read error. The chain's CDR3 is CASSLGTGLSNQPQHF. The DNA for the CDR3 is TGTGCCAGCAGTCTAGGGACAGGGTTGAGCAATCAGCCCCAGCATTTT. This chain uses TRBV24-1 with TRBJ1-5, with 9 bases that match TRBD1. There are 16 residues in the CDR3. Germline V lookup: CDR1 KGHDR, CDR2 SFDVKD.

V is TRBV7-2 and J is TRBJ1-5; D gene uncertain. V dropped 1 base and J dropped 4 bases, with 8 bases sitting between them. CDR3 length: 14 amino acids. Germline loops: CDR1 SGHTA, CDR2 FQGNSA. The CDR3 sequence: CASSLGGKNQPQHF. CDR3 DNA: TGTGCCAGCAGCTTAGGAGGAAAAAATCAGCCCCAGCATTTT. Complete variable domain (other parts from reference TRBV7-2 and TRBJ1-5): GAGVSQSPSNKVTEKGKDVELRCDPISGHTALYWYRQSLGQGLEFLIYFQGNSAPDKSGLPSDRFSAERTGGSVSTLTIQRTQQEDSAVYLCASSLGGKNQPQHFGDGTRLSIL.

This clonotype was seen many times. The chain recombines TRBV24-1 with TRBJ1-5; 9 bases agree with TRBD1. The trim removed 6 bases at V and 1 base at J, leaving 15 bases unmatched. The germline gives CDR1 KGHDR, CDR2 SFDVKD. The CDR3 is 19 residues long. Here the CDR3 DNA reads TGTGCCACCAGTCGAATCCGTGGACAGGGGAGTGTAAGCAATCAGCCCCAGCATTTT. Its translation is CATSRIRGQGSVSNQPQHF.

Comment on this clonotype: One junction end does not reproduce the germline sequence, and a read error may be involved. The rearrangement uses TRBV10-3 and TRBJ2-2; TRBD1 matches at 8 bases. This CDR3 has 16 amino acids. Germline CDR1 is ENHRY and CDR2 is SYGVKD. CDR3 loop: CASSDQGASDTGELFF. CDR3 DNA: TGTGCCAGCAGTGATCAGGGGGCTAGTGACACCGGGGAGCTGTTTTTT.

This chain connects TRBV20-1 to TRBJ2-2; D tentatively fits TRBD1 or TRBD2 (6 bases each). Trimming stripped 0 bases from V and 5 bases from J, with 10 bases between. CDR1 and CDR2 (germline): DFQATT, SNEGSKA (reference sequence). The CDR3 runs 14 residues. CDR3 bases: TGCAGTGCTAGAGAAGGGGGGCCGACCGGGGAGCTGTTTTTT. This translates into CSAREGGPTGELFF.

V and J are TRBV20-1 and TRBJ1-1; a possible D gene is TRBD1 (5 bases). Between the trimmed V and J ends, which lost 6 bases and 2 bases, there was a span of 19 bases. The CDR3 has 15 residues. The germline gives CDR1 DFQATT, CDR2 SNEGSKA (reference sequence). The chain's CDR3 is CSAPEGVWGNTEAFF. CDR3 coding DNA: TGCAGTGCCCCAGAAGGGGTTTGGGGAAACACTGAAGCTTTCTTT.

This clonotype appeared a few times. The V gene is TRBV7-9, the J gene TRBJ1-1; perhaps TRBD1 as D (6 bases). V lost 4 bases and J 1 base, leaving 19 bases between the germline ends. There are 17 residues in the CDR3. The germline V gene encodes CDR1 SEHNR and CDR2 FQNEAQ (reference sequence). CDR3 coding DNA: TGTGCCAGCAGCTACCCCCGAAATCAGGGGAGGAACACTGAAGCTTTCTTT. This gives the protein CASSYPRNQGRNTEAFF.

This chain joins TRBV4-1 and TRBJ2-2, with D possibly matching TRBD1 (6 bases). Trimming pared 6 bases from V and 0 bases from J, leaving 14 bases between. Germline loops: CDR1 MGHRA, CDR2 YSYEKL. The CDR3 extends over 16 amino acids. CDR3 DNA sequence: TGCGCCAGCAGGTACAGGGATAGCGCGAACACCGGGGAGCTGTTTTTT. As protein: CASRYRDSANTGELFF.

This clonotype was recorded many times. The chain recombines TRBV19 with TRBJ1-4; D is uncertain. The CDR3 consists of 15 residues. The V end lost 6 bases, the J end lost 0 bases, and 11 bases lay between the germline ends. The germline CDR1 and CDR2 sequences are LNHDA and SQIVND (reference sequence). The CDR3 sequence: CASRSESATNEKLFF. CDR3 in DNA: TGTGCCAGTAGAAGTGAGAGTGCAACTAATGAAAAACTGTTTTTT.

To note about this clonotype: This could be a read error, since a much larger clone is one nucleotide away. The chain combines TRBV25-1 with TRBJ1-2; no firm D call. With 8 bases removed from V and 9 bases from J, the gap between germline ends came to 19 bases. Germline CDR1 is MGHDK and CDR2 is SYGVNS. This CDR3 comprises 13 residues. The DNA of the CDR3 is TGTGCCAGCGTCAGGCCTACTCCTATCCGCTACACCTTC. It specifies CASVRPTPIRYTF.

This chain uses TRBV2 with TRBJ1-2; D not certain. Trimming cost V 8 bases and J 3 bases, with 10 bases left between them. This CDR3 comprises 12 residues. The germline V gene has CDR1 SNHLY and CDR2 FYNNEI. This CDR3 reads CASRVGHYGYTF. As DNA, the CDR3 is TGTGCCAGCCGTGTTGGCCACTATGGCTACACCTTC.

In this sample, this clonotype turned up a few times. The V and J genes are TRBV10-3 and TRBJ2-2; 7 positions agree with TRBD1. The length of the CDR3 is 19 residues. The J segment lost 0 bases and the V segment lost 4 bases, leaving 14 bases of the junction unmatched. Germline values: CDR1 ENHRY, CDR2 SYGVKD. The CDR3 sequence: CAISGPTGAPAPNTGELFF. As DNA, the CDR3 is TGTGCCATCAGTGGGCCCACAGGGGCCCCGGCTCCGAACACCGGGGAGCTGTTTTTT.

The V gene is TRBV7-3, the J gene TRBJ1-4; 7 positions match TRBD1. The junction had 15 bases not matched to a gene; V was cut back by 5 bases and J by 15 bases. Germline CDR1 is SGHTA and CDR2 is FQGTGA. The CDR3 consists of 14 residues. The CDR3, as DNA: TGTGCCAGCAGCCTAGGGACAGCCCAGCGATCAATGTTTTTT. It codes for CASSLGTAQRSMFF.

CDR3 sequence (DNA): TGTGCCAGCACCCTTAGAAAGCTCCAAGAGACCCAGTACTTC. Its translation: CASTLRKLQETQYF. V gene TRBV7-9 combines with J gene TRBJ2-5; D not resolved. Per germline, CDR1 SEHNR and CDR2 FQNEAQ (reference sequence). The V and J ends lost 7 bases and 1 base respectively, with 13 bases between them. CDR3 length equals 14 residues. Full variable domain (missing parts from reference TRBV7-9 and TRBJ2-5): DTGVSQNPRHKITKRGQNVTFRCDPISEHNRLYWYRQTLGQGPEFLTYFQNEAQLEKSRLLSDRFSAERPKGSFSTLEIQRTEQGDSAMYLCASTLRKLQETQYFGPGTRLLVL.